A single sample is the source of the 28 T cell receptor beta chains below, sequenced in a study of blood T cells in healthy people across ages. The authors ran a second PCR of roughly 6 to 11 cycles using a sample-barcoded 5' primer and a J-beta primer mix. TCRdb re-called the 5' RACE reads with MiXCR, one entry per CDR3 protein. The sample lists about 1.4 million distinct CDR3 sequences; roughly 64% were seen once. Sequences were obtained from blood. The receptors originated from a man between 18 and 35 years old in good health.

DNA for the CDR3: TGTGCCAGCAGCTTAGTTCCCGGACTAGCGGGAGAAGTTGAGCAGTTCTTC. Protein: CASSLVPGLAGEVEQFF. This chain connects TRBV7-2 to TRBJ2-1; 13 nucleotides match TRBD2. Unmatched junction bases numbered 9, after V lost 1 base and J lost 9 bases. Germline CDR1 reads SGHTA; CDR2 reads FQGNSA. CDR3 length: 17 amino acids.

V and J are TRBV13 and TRBJ2-7; TRBD1 aligns across 9 bases. With V trimmed by 6 bases and J by 7 bases, 19 bases remained unmatched. There are 17 residues in the CDR3. CDR1 PRHDT and CDR2 FYEKMQ come from the germline V gene (reference sequence). CDR3 sequence reads: CASREKQQGAGDREQYF. The CDR3 coding sequence is TGTGCCAGCAGGGAGAAACAACAGGGGGCCGGAGATCGGGAGCAGTACTTC.

The chain links TRBV7-9 to TRBJ2-5; D is possibly TRBD1 (5 bases). Germline lookup yields CDR1 SEHNR and CDR2 FQNEAQ (reference sequence). V was trimmed by 4 bases and J by 3 bases, leaving 15 bases between them. The CDR3 has 15 residues. CDR3 sequence: CASSSETDLEETQYF. For the CDR3, the DNA is TGTGCCAGCAGCTCCGAGACAGATCTAGAAGAGACCCAGTACTTC. Together with reference TRBV7-9 and TRBJ2-5, the CDR3 gives the full variable domain: DTGVSQNPRHKITKRGQNVTFRCDPISEHNRLYWYRQTLGQGPEFLTYFQNEAQLEKSRLLSDRFSAERPKGSFSTLEIQRTEQGDSAMYLCASSSETDLEETQYFGPGTRLLVL.

J is TRBJ2-1 and V is TRBV30, with 7 bases aligning to TRBD1. The junction had 11 bases not matched to a gene; V was cut back by 3 bases and J by 12 bases. Germline values: CDR1 GTSNPN, CDR2 SVGIG (reference sequence). The length of the CDR3 is 13 residues. The CDR3, as DNA: TGTGCCTGGAGGGACAGGTTGGTCCTCAGGCAGTTCTTC. Protein sequence: CAWRDRLVLRQFF.

V is TRBV5-1 and J is TRBJ2-3; 16 nucleotides align to TRBD2. Germline CDR1 is SGHRS and CDR2 is YFSETQ. The V segment lost 4 bases and the J segment 4 bases; nucleotides outside the gene matches: 6. The CDR3 totals 17 residues. CDR3 region: CASSPGLAGGPPDTQYF. In DNA form, the CDR3 reads TGCGCCAGCAGCCCGGGACTAGCGGGGGGGCCCCCAGATACGCAGTATTTT.

The rearrangement uses TRBV28 and TRBJ2-4, with D unclear. Between the trimmed V and J ends, which lost 6 bases and 7 bases, there was a span of 13 bases. Germline V lookup: CDR1 MDHEN, CDR2 SYDVKM. The CDR3 is 13 amino acids. CDR3 bases: TGTGCCAGCAGCCCCTCCGACGCGAACATTCAGTACTTC. Translation: CASSPSDANIQYF.

This rearrangement joins TRBV20-1 to TRBJ2-3, with 10 positions matching TRBD2. This CDR3 comprises 14 residues. Per the germline V gene, CDR1 is DFQATT and CDR2 is SNEGSKA (reference sequence). V dropped 5 bases and J dropped 4; count of bases not matched to a gene: 6. The CDR3 region is CSAGLAGDSDTQYF. CDR3 in DNA: TGCAGTGCTGGGCTAGCGGGAGATTCAGATACGCAGTATTTT.

The chain couples TRBV2 to TRBJ2-3; D may be TRBD1 (5 bases). This CDR3 is 12 amino acids long. Germline V gene lookup returns CDR1 SNHLY and CDR2 FYNNEI. Trimming shortened V by 8 bases and J by 1 base, and 7 bases separated the two germline ends. The CDR3 nucleotides read TGTGCCAGCCAAGGGGGCACAGATACGCAGTATTTT. Translating it yields CASQGGTDTQYF.

Worth noting for this clonotype: Germline and junction disagree at one end, which may indicate a read error. The V call is TRBV5-1, the J call TRBJ2-6; D is possibly TRBD1 (5 bases). There are 16 residues in the CDR3. Germline V gives CDR1 SGHRS, CDR2 YFSETQ. CDR3 nucleotides: TGCGCCAGCAGCTTGACTACGGCCTCTGGGGCCAACGCCCTGACTTTC. Its translation is CASSLTTASGANALTF.

There are a few counts of this clonotype. This chain connects TRBV4-1 to TRBJ2-5; 7 nucleotides line up with TRBD2. The V gene end was trimmed by 4 bases and the J gene end by 2 bases; junction bases not matched to a gene: 7. The CDR3 extends over 15 amino acids. From germline, CDR1 is MGHRA and CDR2 YSYEKL. CDR3 coding DNA: TGCGCCAGCAGCCGACTAGCAGCAATACAAGAGACCCAGTACTTC. Its translation is CASSRLAAIQETQYF.

This clonotype has only one observation. The chain employs TRBV27 and TRBJ1-1, with 7 bases identical to TRBD1. Germline CDR1 MNHEY, CDR2 SMNVEV (reference sequence). After removal of 4 bases from V and 0 bases from J, the junction contained 11 bases not matched to a gene. The CDR3 totals 17 residues. The CDR3 sequence is CASSSYDNRGLNTEAFF. In DNA form, the CDR3 reads TGTGCCAGCAGTTCGTATGACAACAGGGGCTTGAACACTGAAGCTTTCTTT.

This chain links TRBV20-1 with TRBJ2-1; a weak D match, TRBD1 (6 bases). The better agreement between TRBJ2-7 and the DNA end casts doubt on the J call. CDR3 length: 15 amino acids. From germline, CDR1 is DFQATT and CDR2 SNEGSKA (reference sequence). CDR3 amino acids: CSAHQDRYSYNEQYF. In nucleotides, the CDR3 is TGCAGTGCTCACCAAGACAGGTACTCCTACAATGAGCAGTACTTC.

In this sample, this clonotype turned up a few times. This rearrangement joins TRBV20-1 to TRBJ1-6; D uncertain. The V gene lost 3 bases and the J gene lost 5 bases, with 11 bases spanning the gap. The germline CDR1 and CDR2 sequences are DFQATT and SNEGSKA (reference sequence). The CDR3 is 14 residues long. CDR3 region: CSASHGFDNSPLHF. In DNA, the CDR3 is TGCAGTGCTAGCCACGGGTTCGATAATTCACCCCTCCACTTT.

This clonotype was counted only a few times. The chain's CDR3 is CSFRQGGLKNIQYF. The DNA for the CDR3 is TGCAGCTTCCGACAGGGGGGTCTTAAAAACATTCAGTACTTC. The chain couples TRBV29-1 to TRBJ2-4, with 9 bases lining up with TRBD1. With 8 bases clipped from V and 4 bases from J, the junction kept 9 bases outside the gene matches. The CDR3 is 14 residues long. Per germline, CDR1 SQVTM and CDR2 ANQGSEA.

In this sample, this clonotype turned up a few times. This rearrangement joins TRBV5-1 to TRBJ1-5; D is possibly TRBD1 (5 bases). V was pared by 4 bases and J by 5 bases, with 16 bases between. The CDR3 has 15 residues. CDR1 and CDR2 from the germline V gene are SGHRS and YFSETQ. CDR3 sequence (DNA): TGCGCCAGCAGCCCCATCGGGGGTAGGGATCAGCCCCAGCATTTT. It yields the protein CASSPIGGRDQPQHF.

This clonotype appeared a few times. The rearrangement joins TRBV5-1 to TRBJ1-2; 11 nucleotides line up with TRBD1. The germline CDR1 and CDR2 sequences are SGHRS and YFSETQ. This CDR3 has 13 amino acids. Trimming removed 3 bases from V and 6 bases from J; junction bases left unmatched: 1. In DNA, the CDR3 is TGCGCCAGCAGCTCGGGACAGGGGGATGGCTACACCTTC. Protein product: CASSSGQGDGYTF.

The J gene is TRBJ2-7, the V gene TRBV27; D is uncertain. The CDR3 contains 11 residues. CDR1 MNHEY and CDR2 SMNVEV come from the germline V gene (reference sequence). V was cut by 4 bases and J by 10 bases, with 11 bases left in between. The CDR3 DNA reads as TGTGCCAGCAGTTCACAGCACCGTCAGTACTTC. Its translation is CASSSQHRQYF.

The V and J genes are TRBV28 and TRBJ2-5; 9 nucleotides line up with TRBD2. In germline, CDR1 is MDHEN, CDR2 SYDVKM. V shed 4 bases and J 5 bases; nucleotides not matched to a gene: 8. The CDR3 length is 15 residues. CDR3 loop: CASSSLLAGLETQYF. The DNA of the CDR3 is TGTGCCAGCAGTTCCCTGCTAGCGGGGTTGGAGACCCAGTACTTC.

The chain joins TRBV20-1 to TRBJ2-7, with 9 positions matching TRBD1. The J call may be incorrect, as the DNA end agrees better with TRBJ2-4. The germline gives CDR1 DFQATT, CDR2 SNEGSKA (reference sequence). The CDR3 consists of 14 residues. In DNA form, the CDR3 reads TGCAGTGCAGAAGGGACAGGGCCTCCCAGCATTCAGTACTTC. Amino acids: CSAEGTGPPSIQYF.

The rearrangement joins TRBV7-6 to TRBJ2-6, with 7 bases matching TRBD1. The CDR3 extends over 18 amino acids. The V gene's germline CDR1 is SGHVS and CDR2 FNYEAQ. J lost 2 bases, V lost 1 base, and 8 bases had no gene match. CDR3 sequence reads: CASSLGQGHRAGANVLTF. DNA for the CDR3: TGTGCCAGCAGCTTAGGACAGGGCCATAGGGCTGGGGCCAACGTCCTGACTTTC. Filled out from reference TRBV7-6 and TRBJ2-6, the complete variable domain reads GAGVSQSPRYKVTKRGQDVALRCDPISGHVSLYWYRQALGQGPEFLTYFNYEAQQDKSGLPNDRFSAERPEGSISTLTIQRTEQRDSAMYRCASSLGQGHRAGANVLTFGAGSRLTVL.

V is TRBV2 and J is TRBJ2-3; 11 nucleotides align to TRBD2. This CDR3 is 20 amino acids long. Losses at the gene ends were 6 bases for V and 4 bases for J; bases not matched to a gene: 21. Germline CDR1 SNHLY, CDR2 FYNNEI. CDR3 nucleotides: TGTGCCAGCAGCGACTACTCCGGGACTAGCGGAGTGGTTCATGCAGATACGCAGTATTTT. It is translated as CASSDYSGTSGVVHADTQYF.

This clonotype was seen only a few times. V and J are TRBV10-3 and TRBJ2-3; TRBD2 agrees at 7 bases. V was clipped by 7 bases and J by 2 bases; unmatched bases: 9. The germline CDR1 and CDR2 sequences are ENHRY and SYGVKD. CDR3 length: 15 amino acids. Here the CDR3 reads CAITPGLKFTDTQYF. For the CDR3, the DNA is TGTGCCATCACCCCGGGACTAAAGTTCACAGATACGCAGTATTTT.

The genes are TRBV7-2 and TRBJ2-4; 7 bases align to TRBD1. The DNA end lines up better with TRBJ2-7; the J call may be wrong. Germline lookup yields CDR1 SGHTA and CDR2 FQGNSA. The CDR3 extends over 14 amino acids. As DNA, the CDR3 is TGTGCCAGCAGCCCCCCGGGACAGATGTACGAGCAGTACTTC. It codes for CASSPPGQMYEQYF.

This clonotype was seen a handful of times. The rearrangement uses TRBV20-1 and TRBJ2-1; 10 nucleotides line up with TRBD2. Looked up from germline, CDR1 is DFQATT and CDR2 is SNEGSKA (reference sequence). The trim removed 6 bases at V and 5 bases at J, leaving 7 bases unmatched. The CDR3 has 14 residues. The CDR3 sequence is CSAARTSGNNEQFF. CDR3 DNA sequence: TGCAGTGCCGCACGGACTAGCGGCAACAATGAGCAGTTCTTC.

This clonotype was counted between two and nine times. The chain combines TRBV25-1 with TRBJ2-7, with D maybe TRBD1 (6 bases). Trimming took 11 bases from V and 0 from J, leaving 14 bases between them. CDR3 length: 13 amino acids. Germline assignment: CDR1 MGHDK and CDR2 SYGVNS. CDR3 protein: CAVQRTDSYEQYF. CDR3 in DNA: TGTGCCGTACAACGGACAGACTCCTACGAGCAGTACTTC.

This clonotype was seen a handful of times. V gene TRBV6-2 or TRBV6-3 combines with J gene TRBJ1-2; D ambiguous. The CDR3 extends over 15 amino acids. Germline-derived CDR1 and CDR2 are MNHEY and SVGEGT. Trimming removed 2 bases at V and 6 bases at J, with 16 bases between. In DNA form, the CDR3 reads TGTGCCAGCAGTTACCCACGTTCGGGCTGGGATGGCTACACCTTC. Translating gives CASSYPRSGWDGYTF.

This chain links TRBV12-3 or TRBV12-4 with TRBJ1-1; a possible D gene is TRBD1 (5 bases). The V end was cut by 5 bases, the J end by 5 bases, with 18 bases between. The CDR3 is made up of 15 amino acids. CDR3 in amino acids: CASSLVGVGDTEAFF. The CDR3 nucleotides read TGTGCCAGCAGTCTTGTGGGGGTCGGGGATACTGAAGCTTTCTTT.

This clonotype has just a few counts. The genes are TRBV12-3 or TRBV12-4 and TRBJ2-7; 8 bases line up with TRBD1. The CDR3 consists of 15 residues. Losses at the gene ends were 2 bases for V and 6 bases for J; bases not matched to a gene: 9. The CDR3 sequence is CASSLPRDRSAEQYF. The DNA for the CDR3 is TGTGCCAGCAGTTTACCCCGGGACAGGTCGGCCGAGCAGTACTTC.